The clone carrying this T cell receptor beta chain showed up just a few times. Its antigen remains unknown. This record comes from a study of radiation and T cells in renal cell carcinoma. This CDR3 region has 14 residues. Trimming shortened V by 11 bases and J by 2 bases, and 18 bases separated the two germline ends. Indicated time point: blood 4 weeks post-SBRT, at nephrectomy. Treatment meaning: 15 Gy SBRT to primary tumor, nephrectomy 4 weeks later. Repertoires were generated with immunoSEQ multiplex PCR, while TCRdb's copy carries only in-frame clones and drops some. There are 150,000 to 200,000 clones in the sample; 88% occur only once, and about 11% lies in the top ten. Notes on the study in general: Without pretreatment biopsies, baseline tumor clonotype presence was undetermined.

The receptor was isolated from a woman aged 45 to 65 with renal cell carcinoma. This sample comprised blood, obtained from a patient whose treatment included radiotherapy and nephrectomy. The chain links TRBV23-1 to TRBJ1-1; no definite D call. TRBV23-1 is filed as an ORF, its function uncertain. CDR3 residues: CALQTGRNNTEAFF. The DNA for the CDR3 is TGCGCCCTACAGACGGGAAGGAACAACACTGAAGCTTTCTTT.